A selection of T cell receptor beta chains follows, all from one sample in a study of T cell repertoires in cytomegalovirus infection. TCRdb reanalysed the reads using MiXCR and keeps one entry per CDR3 protein. The table includes 740,000 or so distinct CDR3 sequences, under 40% detected once. The material sequenced was PBMCs. The receptors derive from a human donor in good health (CMV status not recorded). Some clones in this sample may be carry-over from other donors' samples. Both conserved end residues are trimmed from each CDR3.

TRBJ2-2	13	TRBV7-9	ASSLRRVNTGELF
TRBJ1-2	10	TRBV12-3/TRBV12-4	ASSFDRVGYT
TRBJ1-4	13	TRBV15	ATSNQPGGVKKLF
TRBJ2-7	14	TRBV7-8	ASSRYNDRHLREQY
TRBJ2-1	13	TRBV11-2	ASSSWDFLYNEQF
TRBJ1-2	11	TRBV12-3/TRBV12-4	ASSYGLNYGYT
TRBJ2-5	14	TRBV24-1	ATSDLAGGPMETQY
TRBJ2-4	12	TRBV19	ASSIGQGWDIQY
TRBJ2-7	14	TRBV18	ASSHGATLSSYEQY
TRBJ1-2	13	TRBV7-2	ASSRYADRGNGYT
TRBJ2-5	12	TRBV7-6	ASSLDRGTETQY
TRBJ1-2	11	TRBV28	ASKSGVGMSYT
TRBJ1-5	11	TRBV6-1	ASSYSWGVPQH
TRBJ2-2	13	TRBV29-1	SVSPRQKNTGELF
TRBJ2-2	12	TRBV12-3/TRBV12-4	ASSRSGGTGELF
TRBJ2-7	12	TRBV4-1	ASSQLEGAGEQY
TRBJ2-5	11	TRBV2	ACCRDGQETQY
TRBJ2-7	15	TRBV4-2	ASSQEVADSRSYEQY
TRBJ2-1	16	TRBV6-6	ASKGVPPSGSSYNEQF
TRBJ1-5	13	TRBV7-2	ASSLALSGNQPQH
TRBJ1-4	12	TRBV7-9	ASSLEVQYEKLF
TRBJ1-2	11	TRBV10-3	AITPQGLEMPL
TRBJ1-2	11	TRBV20-1	SARHRINYGYT
TRBJ1-3	12	TRBV12-3/TRBV12-4	ASGTGSAGNTIY
TRBJ2-7	13	TRBV28	ASSFSLRANYEQY
TRBJ1-5	11	TRBV2	ASSVASNQPQH
TRBJ2-7	15	TRBV6-5	ASSYAPPGLDPYEQY
TRBJ2-1	15	TRBV19	ASKGGMGQGTNNEQF
TRBJ1-1	12	TRBV7-3	ASSIAGRNTEAF
TRBJ2-7	11	TRBV7-3	ASSKQGAYEQY
TRBJ1-5	13	TRBV7-2	ASSLEGGRYQPQH
TRBJ1-1	16	TRBV5-1	ASSRPLGQGLGYTEAF
TRBJ2-2	14	TRBV6-5	ASSYGGGWDTGELF
TRBJ1-5	13	TRBV7-9	ASSFPGHGNQPQH
TRBJ2-1	13	TRBV28	ASTKRSRPGREQF
TRBJ2-7	13	TRBV28	ASSPIGGALYEQY
TRBJ1-4	14	TRBV25-1	ASSISPAGPDEKLF
TRBJ2-2	14	TRBV10-3	AIRPTSDPNTGELF
TRBJ1-4	14	TRBV6-6	ASREIPGRGGEKLF
TRBJ1-6	12	TRBV6-8	ASSWGGTNSPLH
TRBJ1-5	15	TRBV19	ASSSNPRQGGNQPQH
TRBJ2-7	13	TRBV6-6	ASSRDRSLSYEQY
TRBJ2-1	14	TRBV7-8	ASSSRVGGTYNEQF
TRBJ2-7	13	TRBV18	ASSQPGGQGNEQY
TRBJ2-2	14	TRBV3-1	ASSPGLQRSTGELF
TRBJ1-4	12	TRBV27	ASSLNQKGEKLF
TRBJ1-1	12	TRBV2	ASSVAGENTEAF
TRBJ2-1	11	TRBV2	ASRGGTGDEQF
TRBJ1-6	15	TRBV15	ATSSPAQGQGSPSLH
TRBJ2-1	12	TRBV20-1	SAKAPGSYNEQF
TRBJ2-7	12	TRBV7-3	ATSPGTPPYEQY
TRBJ2-2	14	TRBV6-2/TRBV6-3	ASSLPGQGRTGELF
TRBJ1-1	11	TRBV28	ASRFPQGRSAF
TRBJ2-3	13	TRBV7-6	ASSLAGAGEDTQY
TRBJ2-1	12	TRBV7-9	ASSLMMSYNEQF